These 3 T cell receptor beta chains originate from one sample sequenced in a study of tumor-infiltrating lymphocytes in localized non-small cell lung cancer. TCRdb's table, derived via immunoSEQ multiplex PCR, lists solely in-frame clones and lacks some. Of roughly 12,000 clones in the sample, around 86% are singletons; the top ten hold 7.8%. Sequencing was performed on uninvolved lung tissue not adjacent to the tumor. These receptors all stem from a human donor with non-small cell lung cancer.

CDR3 region: CAISETISNQPQHF. In DNA form, the CDR3 reads TGTGCCATCAGTGAGACCATTAGCAATCAGCCCCAGCATTTT. This rearrangement joins TRBV10-3 to TRBJ1-5; D not resolved. The CDR3 is 14 amino acids. Germline V CDR1 and CDR2: ENHRY, SYGVKD. V gave up 2 bases and J gave up 0 bases, with 5 bases separating them.

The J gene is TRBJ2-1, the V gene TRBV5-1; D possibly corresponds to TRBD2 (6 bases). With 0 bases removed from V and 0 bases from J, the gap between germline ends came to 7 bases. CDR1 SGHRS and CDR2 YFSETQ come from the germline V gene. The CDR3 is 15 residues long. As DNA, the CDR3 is TGCGCCAGCAGCTTGGGCGGGGCCTCCTACAATGAGCAGTTCTTC. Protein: CASSLGGASYNEQFF.

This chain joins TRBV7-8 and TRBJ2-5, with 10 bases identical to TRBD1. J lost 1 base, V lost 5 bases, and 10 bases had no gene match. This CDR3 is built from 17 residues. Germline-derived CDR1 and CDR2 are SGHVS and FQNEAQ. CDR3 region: CASSLKTGGPLQETQYF. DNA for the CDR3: TGTGCCAGCAGCCTCAAGACAGGGGGCCCACTCCAAGAGACCCAGTACTTC.